This passage covers 30 T cell receptor beta chains from one sample sequenced in a study of T-cell memory formation after mild COVID-19 (dated by TCRdb to 2020 to 2023). The receptor library was made with 5' RACE. Sequencing instrument: Illumina NovaSeq 6000. TCRdb reanalyzed the raw reads on its own, using fastp at Q25 for trimming and MiXCR for clone calling, and kept in-frame beta chains. CDR3 protein duplicates are merged, each entry listing the most common genes and DNA. In this sample the table shows hundreds of thousands of distinct CDR3 sequences, approximately 16% of which occur a single time. The ten largest clones capture around 20% of the sample. Input material: PBMCs or a T cell subset sorted from them (not recorded which). The receptors shown here come from a man between 18 and 35 years old who had mild COVID-19 (a few samples of this study predate the infection). The sample titles of this study are shuffled in the database, so cell type and time point are left out; the donor was told from shared clones.

To note about this clonotype: Its ends do not fully match the called genes, so a read error is possible. The V and J genes are TRBV7-9 and TRBJ1-6, with 8 bases lining up with TRBD1. The CDR3 covers 15 residues. CDR1 and CDR2 from the germline V gene are SEHNR and FQNEAQ (reference sequence). CDR3 region: CPSSFYGQGLSPLHF. The CDR3 nucleotides are TGTCCCAGCAGCTTTTACGGACAGGGTCTCTCACCCCTCCACTTT. Full variable domain (missing parts from reference TRBV7-9 and TRBJ1-6): DTGVSQNPRHKITKRGQNVTFRCDPISEHNRLYWYRQTLGQGPEFLTYFQNEAQLEKSRLLSDRFSAERPKGSFSTLEIQRTEQGDSAMYLCPSSFYGQGLSPLHFGNGTRLTVT.

This chain uses TRBV5-6 with TRBJ2-4, with 9 nucleotides matching TRBD1. Germline CDR1 reads SGHDT; CDR2 reads YYEEEE. This CDR3 spans 15 amino acids. The junction had 4 bases not matched to a gene; V was cut back by 3 bases and J by 3 bases. The CDR3 loop reads CASSSRQGDKNIQYF. The CDR3, as DNA: TGTGCCAGCAGCTCACGACAGGGGGACAAAAACATTCAGTACTTC.

Only a few counts were recorded for this clonotype. The genes are TRBV7-8 and TRBJ2-2; 9 bases fit TRBD1. Germline V gene sequence: CDR1 SGHVS, CDR2 FQNEAQ. V shed 1 base, J shed 5 bases, and the junction held 5 bases outside the gene matches. The CDR3 loop spans 16 amino acids. The CDR3, as DNA: TGTGCCAGCAGCTTAGGCACAGGGGGCGGAACCGGGGAGCTGTTTTTT. It translates to CASSLGTGGGTGELFF.

The CDR3 DNA is TGTGCCAGCAGCCCTAGGGACAGGGGGCACACCGGGGAGCTGTTTTTT. Translating it yields CASSPRDRGHTGELFF. The V and J genes are TRBV5-8 and TRBJ2-2; 12 nucleotides line up with TRBD1. Germline-derived CDR1 and CDR2 are SGHTS and YDEGEE. V shed 4 bases and J 3 bases; nucleotides not matched to a gene: 4. This CDR3 contains 16 residues.

The gene calls are TRBV6-2 or TRBV6-3 and TRBJ2-2; 7 nucleotides line up with TRBD1. CDR3 length: 15 residues. With 2 bases clipped from V and 6 bases from J, the junction kept 6 bases outside the gene matches. CDR1 and CDR2 (germline): MNHEY, SVGEGT. For the CDR3, the DNA is TGTGCCAGCAGTTACAGGGGGCGAAAGGCCGGGGAGCTGTTTTTT. Translated: CASSYRGRKAGELFF.

This clonotype was picked up a small number of times. The genes are TRBV7-2 and TRBJ2-1, with D hard to call. V lost 6 bases and J 3 bases, leaving 9 bases between the germline ends. The CDR3 runs 13 residues. Germline V CDR1 and CDR2: SGHTA, FQGNSA. In DNA, the CDR3 is TGTGCCAGCAGTGCTAACGACTACAATGAGCAGTTCTTC. Residues: CASSANDYNEQFF.

The CDR3 bases are TGTGCCAGCAGCTTAGAACGGGCTGTCAATGAGCAGTTCTTC. Protein product: CASSLERAVNEQFF. The V call is TRBV7-2, the J call TRBJ2-1; D gene uncertain. V shed 1 base and J shed 6 bases, with 10 bases lying between them. There are 14 residues in the CDR3. The germline V gene encodes CDR1 SGHTA and CDR2 FQGNSA.

CDR3 in DNA: TGTGCCAGCAGTTCCCCCTGGGGCTCTGGGGCCAACGTCCTGACTTTC. Protein: CASSSPWGSGANVLTF. The chain is built from TRBV28 and TRBJ2-6; D not certain. The CDR3 spans 16 residues. Between the trimmed V and J ends, which lost 4 bases and 0 bases, there was a span of 10 bases. Germline assignment: CDR1 MDHEN and CDR2 SYDVKM.

The chain carries TRBV27 and TRBJ2-4, with 12 bases aligning to TRBD2. Per germline, CDR1 MNHEY and CDR2 SMNVEV (reference sequence). CDR3 length: 15 residues. V trimming: 3 bases; J trimming: 12 bases; junction bases outside the gene matches: 9. The CDR3 here is CASSFGTSGPNSQYF. CDR3 DNA sequence: TGTGCCAGCAGTTTTGGGACTAGCGGGCCAAATTCTCAGTACTTC.

Ten or more counts support this clonotype. The CDR3 is CATLGHANTEAFF. The CDR3 DNA is TGTGCCACCTTAGGACACGCTAACACTGAAGCTTTCTTT. The J gene is TRBJ1-1, the V gene TRBV7-3, with TRBD1 as a possible D gene (5 bases). The germline V gene encodes CDR1 SGHTA and CDR2 FQGTGA. This CDR3 comprises 13 residues. Trimming removed 10 bases from V and 2 bases from J, with 14 bases in between.

In its sample, this clonotype was seen many times. The chain carries TRBV9 and TRBJ2-5, with D hard to call. Trimming cost V 0 bases and J 1 base, with 7 bases left between them. This CDR3 is built from 14 residues. Germline values: CDR1 SGDLS, CDR2 YYNGEE. CDR3 amino acids: CASSVGNSQETQYF. The CDR3 bases are TGTGCCAGCAGCGTAGGAAATAGCCAAGAGACCCAGTACTTC. Combining the CDR3 with reference TRBV9 and TRBJ2-5 gives the whole variable domain DSGVTQTPKHLITATGQRVTLRCSPRSGDLSVYWYQQSLDQGLQFLIQYYNGEERAKGNILERFSAQQFPDLHSELNLSSLELGDSALYFCASSVGNSQETQYFGPGTRLLVL.

The gene calls are TRBV9 and TRBJ1-2, with D perhaps matching TRBD1 (5 bases). Germline loops: CDR1 SGDLS, CDR2 YYNGEE. V lost 0 bases, J lost 6 bases, and 9 bases lay in between. The CDR3 spans 13 residues. Here the CDR3 DNA reads TGTGCCAGCAGCGTAGGGGGCGTGGATGGCTACACCTTC. It translates to CASSVGGVDGYTF.

This clonotype occurred a few times. The chain couples TRBV12-3 or TRBV12-4 to TRBJ1-1, with 7 bases that match TRBD1. V shed 3 bases, J shed 5 bases, and the junction held 3 bases outside the gene matches. This CDR3 contains 13 residues. This CDR3 reads CASSFQGGTEAFF. CDR3 nucleotide sequence: TGTGCCAGCAGTTTTCAGGGGGGAACTGAAGCTTTCTTT.

This clonotype was counted only a few times. The CDR3 is CASSGALQANYGYTF. In DNA, the CDR3 is TGTGCCAGCAGCGGCGCTCTCCAAGCTAACTATGGCTACACCTTC. This chain joins TRBV9 and TRBJ1-2; D not resolved. Between the trimmed V and J ends, which lost 3 bases and 0 bases, there was a span of 12 bases. This CDR3 region has 15 residues. CDR1 and CDR2 from the germline V gene are SGDLS and YYNGEE.

This chain links TRBV5-1 with TRBJ1-1; possibly TRBD1 for D (6 bases). The CDR3 runs 13 residues. CDR1 is SGHRS and CDR2 is YFSETQ in the germline V gene. The germline V and J ends were trimmed by 6 bases and 1 base, with 10 bases remaining between them. CDR3 DNA: TGCGCCAGCACCGGGACACCGAACACTGAAGCTTTCTTT. Translated: CASTGTPNTEAFF.

This chain uses TRBV7-8 with TRBJ2-4; 7 positions match TRBD1. Per germline, CDR1 SGHVS and CDR2 FQNEAQ. This CDR3 spans 15 amino acids. Unmatched junction bases numbered 6, after V lost 2 bases and J lost 5 bases. DNA of the CDR3: TGTGCCAGCAGCTTATACACAGGGGAACAAAACATTCAGTACTTC. Its protein is CASSLYTGEQNIQYF.

The chain has TRBV28 and TRBJ2-5; 8 bases are shared with TRBD2. The CDR3 extends over 13 amino acids. CDR1 MDHEN and CDR2 SYDVKM come from the germline V gene. Trimming took 7 bases from V and 4 from J; bases not matched to a gene: 5. The CDR3 protein is CASTGGAPETQYF. Written as DNA, the CDR3 is TGTGCCAGCACCGGGGGGGCCCCAGAGACCCAGTACTTC. The variable domain in full, with the rest retrieved from reference TRBV28 and TRBJ2-5, is DVKVTQSSRYLVKRTGEKVFLECVQDMDHENMFWYRQDPGLGLRLIYFSYDVKMKEKGDIPEGYSVSREKKERFSLILESASTNQTSMYLCASTGGAPETQYFGPGTRLLVL.

This clonotype was recorded a few times. The chain employs TRBV6-1 and TRBJ2-3; 8 bases map to TRBD1. V lost 4 bases to trimming and J lost 6 bases; unmatched junction nucleotides: 9. CDR3 size: 15 residues. CDR1 is MNHNS, CDR2 SASEGT, per germline. CDR3 DNA sequence: TGTGCCAGCAGTGTGGGGACAGGCGTGGGGGATACGCAGTATTTT. Its translation: CASSVGTGVGDTQYF.

The table lists this clonotype with a count of one. J is TRBJ2-2 and V is TRBV28; 9 bases are a match to TRBD2. V lost 5 bases to trimming and J lost 1 base; unmatched junction nucleotides: 2. The CDR3 covers 15 residues. From germline, CDR1 is MDHEN and CDR2 SYDVKM. The CDR3, as DNA: TGTGCCAGCAGTCGGACTAGCGAGAACACCGGGGAGCTGTTTTTT. This gives the protein CASSRTSENTGELFF.

This sequence joins TRBV5-8 and TRBJ2-3, with D hard to call. This CDR3 is built from 11 residues. The germline gives CDR1 SGHTS, CDR2 YDEGEE. Trimming cost V 0 bases and J 9 bases, with 5 bases left between them. CDR3 residues: CASSLVHTQYF. For the CDR3, the DNA is TGTGCCAGCAGCTTGGTCCACACGCAGTATTTT. Full variable domain (missing parts from reference TRBV5-8 and TRBJ2-3): EAGVTQSPTHLIKTRGQQATLRCSPISGHTSVYWYQQALGLGLQFLLWYDEGEERNRGNFPPRFSGRQFPNYSSELNVNALELEDSALYLCASSLVHTQYFGPGTRLTVL.

This clonotype was counted a few times. The chain uses TRBV7-2 and TRBJ1-2; no definite D call. Germline CDR1 and CDR2: SGHTA and FQGNSA. Deletions cut 4 bases from V and 5 bases from J, with 20 bases between. The CDR3 length is 16 residues. The CDR3 spells CASSSSVGISHYGYTF. CDR3 nucleotides: TGTGCCAGCAGCTCCTCGGTGGGCATCAGCCATTATGGCTACACCTTC.

This clonotype was seen more than once but under ten times. This rearrangement joins TRBV29-1 to TRBJ2-5; D gene uncertain. The length of the CDR3 is 10 residues. Germline V gene lookup returns CDR1 SQVTM and CDR2 ANQGSEA. V lost 5 bases to trimming and J lost 5 bases, with 6 bases between them. In DNA, the CDR3 is TGCAGCGTTCTCCGGGAGACCCAGTACTTC. It specifies CSVLRETQYF.

This clonotype was seen only a few times. Written as DNA, the CDR3 is TGTGCCACCAGTGATTTGAAGGGGGCCACAGATACGCAGTATTTT. It codes for CATSDLKGATDTQYF. The chain combines TRBV24-1 with TRBJ2-3; 7 bases are shared with TRBD1. V lost 0 bases and J lost 2; bases outside the gene matches: 1. Germline CDR1 KGHDR, CDR2 SFDVKD. The length of the CDR3 is 15 residues.

This clonotype showed up many times. J is TRBJ2-7 and V is TRBV12-3 or TRBV12-4; either TRBD1 or TRBD2 may fit D (5 bases each). CDR3 length equals 12 residues. Trimming left V 4 bases short and J 3 bases short, with 7 bases between. The CDR3 region is CASSSGGYEQYF. CDR3 sequence (DNA): TGTGCCAGCAGTTCTGGGGGCTACGAGCAGTACTTC.

This clonotype came up a few times. The rearrangement joins TRBV19 to TRBJ2-3; no reliable D call. CDR1 and CDR2 (germline): LNHDA, SQIVND (reference sequence). This CDR3 is built from 13 residues. V was cut by 3 bases and J by 4 bases, with 8 bases left in between. CDR3 sequence reads: CASSIRGADTQYF. The CDR3 coding sequence is TGTGCCAGTAGTATCCGTGGCGCAGATACGCAGTATTTT.

This clonotype came up a few times. This rearrangement joins TRBV12-3 or TRBV12-4 to TRBJ2-3; the D is unclear. The CDR3 covers 16 residues. The V end was cut by 1 base, the J end by 1 base, with 12 bases between. The CDR3 loop is CASSLGSAVRTDTQYF. For the CDR3, the DNA is TGTGCCAGCAGTTTAGGCTCTGCAGTCCGCACAGATACGCAGTATTTT.

This chain joins TRBV15 and TRBJ1-1, with D unclear. The CDR3 sequence is 14 residues long. In germline, CDR1 is LNHNV, CDR2 YYDKDF (reference sequence). V gave up 3 bases and J gave up 4 bases, with 12 bases separating them. CDR3 protein: CATSRDQLATEAFF. CDR3 coding DNA: TGTGCCACCAGCAGGGACCAACTGGCCACTGAAGCTTTCTTT.

This sequence joins TRBV5-1 and TRBJ1-4, with 9 bases matching TRBD1. The germline gives CDR1 SGHRS, CDR2 YFSETQ. With V trimmed by 4 bases and J by 5 bases, 3 bases remained unmatched. The CDR3 runs 14 residues. The CDR3, as DNA: TGCGCCAGCAGCCACGGGACAGGGAATGAAAAACTGTTTTTT. This codes for CASSHGTGNEKLFF.

This clonotype was counted only a few times. The CDR3 region is CASSLNAREYEQYV. The CDR3 nucleotides are TGTGCCAGCAGCTTAAATGCCAGAGAGTACGAGCAGTACGTC. The chain combines TRBV13 with TRBJ2-7; the D is unclear. Trimming pared 2 bases from V and 4 bases from J, leaving 12 bases between. CDR1 and CDR2 (germline): PRHDT, FYEKMQ (reference sequence). This CDR3 region has 14 residues.

V and J are TRBV6-5 and TRBJ1-1, with TRBD1 as a possible D gene (5 bases). V was shortened by 7 bases and J by 3 bases, with 18 bases between the two germline ends. This CDR3 has 15 amino acids. Germline CDR1 reads MNHEY; CDR2 reads SVGAGI. This CDR3 reads CASTTHRGKDTEAFF. The CDR3 nucleotides are TGTGCCAGCACAACCCACCGGGGGAAGGACACTGAAGCTTTCTTT.